This T cell receptor beta chain was profiled in a study of shared clonotypes between healthy human individuals (dated by TCRdb to 2018 to 2020). Broadly, across the study: The cohort comprised two women and a few men aged 18 to 49 years. Each donor's leukapheresis produced roughly between about 0.85 and 10 billion PBMCs. To estimate repertoire size and how much clonotype sharing occurs between individuals, the study deeply sequenced the blood TCR repertoires of 4 to 6 healthy adults. For each donor, CD4 naive and CD4 memory were each run on three plates, CD8 naive on two plates, and CD8 memory on one plate. To increase sequencing depth and limit assay-specific biases, TCR repertoire library preparation and sequencing were carried out by different laboratories using diverse techniques. What the authors observed across the whole study: The small number of donors limited the genetic and exposure-history diversity represented. Naive subsets generally had larger estimated clonotype richness than memory subsets did. Higher generation probabilities were observed for clonotypes shared by all four sorted-subset donors than for non-shared clonotypes. Around 5.4% of naive CD4, around 4% of naive CD8, 2.3% of memory CD4, and over 0.35% of memory CD8 clonotypes were shared across a handful of donors. Pairwise subsampling indicated that sequencing depth was expected to affect the degree of clonotype sharing among donors. Sampling was limited to blood, and TCR repertoires in tissue likely differ from TCR repertoires in blood. Even with the large sequencing depth, rarefaction of the sorted-subset datasets indicated that sequencing was incomplete.

Using the deep immunoSEQ assay, TCR CDR3 regions were amplified from genomic DNA by multiplex PCR. For each cell subset, the extracted genomic DNA was distributed evenly across all wells of several immunoSEQ 96-well plates, and each plate served as one replicate. For sorted subsets, about 200 ng genomic DNA, equal to 30,000 or so T cell genomes, was loaded into each replicate PCR. Purified libraries were quantified with a Qubit 3.0 fluorometer, sized on a Bioanalyzer 2100, and re-quantified with the KAPA Library Quantification kit. Every immunoSEQ 96-well plate was sequenced on a separate single-read 150-cycle Illumina NextSeq 550 flow cell. As for how the authors treated the data: Because only junctional sequences without quality scores were contained in the immunoSEQ output, filtering matching that applied to full-length reads could not be performed. Sequences were annotated with PyIR, a Python wrapper for IgBLAST v1.9, and V/J genes and CDR3 were assigned using IMGT germline references. Any read was removed if the V/J assignment was weak (E-value above 1e-6), the CDR3 was missing, or the read contained stop codons, out-of-frame junctions, or ambiguous translated residues. A V3J clonotype was defined by an identical inferred V gene, J gene, and CDR3 amino acid sequence. Percentage overlap between repertoires was calculated by dividing the number of shared unique clonotypes by the size of the smaller repertoire. Repertoire richness was assessed with RTK rarefaction, the Chao1 estimator, and Recon v2.1 estimates of unobserved clonotypes. For all TCRbeta clonotypes obtained by the gDNA method from a handful of donors, generation probabilities were computed with OLGA. The immuneACCESS repertoire file appears here via TCRdb, limited to in-frame rearrangements. These files lack a portion of the clones; in checked studies, under half of the deficit traces to unresolved V genes, and the cause of the others is not known. The DNA was the basis for D and trimming; V, J and clone size are from that table. The sample includes roughly 2 million clones, with about 94% observed a single time. The ten largest account for 0.85% to 1.3% of the sample.

The CDR3 runs 18 residues from the cysteine to the phenylalanine. Just CDR3 DNA is preserved here, 54 bases in frame from base 1. The trim is 2 bases for V and 8 bases for J, with a gap of 25 bases between the germline ends. Regarding this clone: It lacks a known antigen. No much larger clone is present one base from it, and per-base qualities are unavailable.

For the CD8 naive samples, CD45RO-negative cells were positively selected for CCR7, yielding a CD45RA+CCR7+ population from which TemRA cells were excluded. Donors were healthy HIV-negative adults with no recently reported acute infections or vaccinations. Every donor was a Caucasian adult living in Nashville, Tennessee, USA. Blood was collected by leukapheresis, and PBMCs were isolated by Ficoll-Histopaque density gradient centrifugation and then cryopreserved in liquid nitrogen vapor phase. Analytical flow cytometry was used to check the purity and quantity of every magnetically sorted T cell population. Each sorted fraction had its genomic DNA isolated and then quantified by UV absorbance on a Nanodrop 2000c.

Recombination joined TRBV6-7 with TRBJ2-1; the D gene cannot be resolved beyond TRBD1 or TRBD2, each matching 5 bases. TRBV6-7 is known as an ORF, though its function is uncertain. The sample consisted of naive CD8+ T cells sorted from blood. The intended sense of this specimen's cell subset or site label: CD45RA+CCR7+. The sequence was obtained from a man younger than 35 in good health. Here the CDR3 is given as CASSYHFPLGTHCDEQFF. The DNA sequence follows: TGTGCCAGCAGTTACCACTTTCCCCTAGGGACGCACTGCGATGAGCAGTTCTTC.